One sample yielded the 7 T cell receptor beta chains listed below, sequenced in a study of T-cell memory formation after mild COVID-19. TCRdb reprocessed the 5' RACE reads via MiXCR and lists one record per CDR3 protein. Of tens of thousands of distinct CDR3 sequences in the sample, 9% to 15% were seen once. Sample: PBMCs or a T cell subset sorted from them (not recorded which). These receptors originate from a man between 18 and 35 years old who had mild COVID-19 (a few samples of this study predate the infection). Cell type and time point are not known.

The genes are TRBV29-1 and TRBJ2-7; D assignment may be TRBD1 or TRBD2 (5 bases each). Trimming left V 0 bases short and J 6 bases short, with 15 bases between. The CDR3 consists of 14 residues. The germline V gene encodes CDR1 SQVTM and CDR2 ANQGSEA. The CDR3 here is CSVEESAEGTEQYF. CDR3 nucleotides: TGCAGCGTTGAAGAGTCGGCCGAGGGGACCGAGCAGTACTTC.

The rearrangement links TRBV28 to TRBJ1-2, with 7 positions matching TRBD1. Per the germline V gene, CDR1 is MDHEN and CDR2 is SYDVKM. CDR3 length: 13 residues. Trimming at V came to 5 bases and at J to 2 bases, leaving 2 bases not matched to a gene. The DNA of the CDR3 is TGTGCCAGCAGTGAGGGACAGAACTATGGCTACACCTTC. As protein: CASSEGQNYGYTF.

This clonotype was observed at least ten times. J is TRBJ1-2 and V is TRBV6-5, with D perhaps matching TRBD1 (6 bases). The CDR3 covers 15 residues. Germline V gene sequence: CDR1 MNHEY, CDR2 SVGAGI. Between the trimmed V and J ends, which lost 2 bases and 4 bases, there was a span of 14 bases. DNA for the CDR3: TGTGCCAGCAGTTACGGTATGGGGGCCAGCTATGGCTACACCTTC. Protein sequence: CASSYGMGASYGYTF.

This clonotype was recorded a few times. V and J are TRBV28 and TRBJ1-3; tentatively, D is TRBD1 (5 bases). The CDR3 has 16 amino acids. CDR1 and CDR2 (germline): MDHEN, SYDVKM. Trimming stripped 7 bases from V and 0 bases from J, with 16 bases between. The CDR3 loop is CASTPTATSSGNTIYF. CDR3 nucleotide sequence: TGTGCCAGCACCCCGACAGCAACCTCCTCTGGAAACACCATATATTTT.

This clonotype was picked up a small number of times. The chain uses TRBV25-1 and TRBJ2-2; D is uncertain. Between the trimmed V and J ends, which lost 6 bases and 4 bases, there was a span of 18 bases. The CDR3 has 16 amino acids. Germline V lookup: CDR1 MGHDK, CDR2 SYGVNS. The CDR3 reads CASRHSVAGATGELFF. The DNA of the CDR3 is TGTGCCAGCAGACATTCAGTGGCCGGCGCCACCGGGGAGCTGTTTTTT.

This clonotype has more than one count but fewer than ten. The gene calls are TRBV5-6 and TRBJ1-5; 9 positions match TRBD1. Germline V gives CDR1 SGHDT, CDR2 YYEEEE. With V trimmed by 3 bases and J by 4 bases, 5 bases remained unmatched. The CDR3 runs 15 residues. CDR3 sequence (DNA): TGTGCCAGCAGCTCGGGACAGGGAGGAAATCAGCCCCAGCATTTT. It is translated as CASSSGQGGNQPQHF.

The DNA of the CDR3 is TGTGCCAGCAGCCCGGTGAGGACAGGGCAAGATACGCAGTATTTT. Encoded protein: CASSPVRTGQDTQYF. This sequence joins TRBV7-3 and TRBJ2-3; 8 bases are a match to TRBD1. In germline, CDR1 is SGHTA, CDR2 FQGTGA. The J segment lost 5 bases and the V segment lost 5 bases, leaving 9 bases of the junction unmatched. This CDR3 region has 15 residues.